These T cell receptor beta chains were read from a single sample in a study of graft-versus-host responses after intestinal transplantation. Generated by immunoSEQ multiplex PCR, the TCRdb table keeps only in-frame clones and is missing some. The data hold tens of thousands of clones, with more than 90% observed a single time. The material was bone marrow, obtained 700 to 850 days after intestinal transplantation. The receptors derive from a human patient who received an intestinal transplant, so some T cells may come from the graft donor. Both conserved end residues are part of each CDR3. D genes are given only for firm matches. Where a row states a size, it is once, few, many or the class of an expanded clone; other rows omit it.

D gene: NA
clone size: few
J gene: TRBJ1-1
V gene: TRBV29-1
CDR3 DNA: TGCAGCGTGAGGAAAGGGGGCACTGAAGCTTTCTTT
CDR3 protein: CSVRKGGTEAFF

D gene: TRBD2
clone size: NA
J gene: TRBJ2-1
V gene: TRBV5-1
CDR3 DNA: TGCGCCAGCAGCCTGGGGGACTACTACAATGAGCAGTTCTTC
CDR3 protein: CASSLGDYYNEQFF

D gene: NA
clone size: NA
J gene: TRBJ1-6
V gene: TRBV2
CDR3 DNA: TGTGCCAGCAAGAAGAGAGGGGCCAAACTAAATAATTCACCCCTCCACTTT
CDR3 protein: CASKKRGAKLNNSPLHF

D gene: NA
clone size: NA
J gene: TRBJ1-1
V gene: TRBV11-2
CDR3 DNA: TGTGCCAGCAGCTTTGGGGTCACTGAAGCTTTCTTT
CDR3 protein: CASSFGVTEAFF

D gene: NA
clone size: NA
J gene: TRBJ2-7
V gene: TRBV12-5
CDR3 DNA: TGTGCTAGTGGTTTGTCCTCAGGGGTAGTCCCCTACGAGCAGTACTTC
CDR3 protein: CASGLSSGVVPYEQYF

D gene: TRBD1
clone size: NA
J gene: TRBJ2-1
V gene: TRBV6-5
CDR3 DNA: TGTGCCAGCAGTTACGGGACAGGGGGAAACAATGAGCAGTTCTTC
CDR3 protein: CASSYGTGGNNEQFF

D gene: NA
clone size: NA
J gene: TRBJ2-1
V gene: TRBV4-1
CDR3 DNA: TGCGCCAGCAGCGGGGTCGCGGGGCGGACCAATGAGCAGTTCTTC
CDR3 protein: CASSGVAGRTNEQFF

D gene: NA
clone size: once
J gene: TRBJ2-7
V gene: TRBV7-6
CDR3 DNA: TGTGCCAGCAGCTTAAATGACGCTTATCCCGAGCAGTACTTC
CDR3 protein: CASSLNDAYPEQYF

D gene: NA
clone size: NA
J gene: TRBJ1-5
V gene: TRBV4-1
CDR3 DNA: TGCGCCAGCAGCCAAGGACACAATCAGCCCCAGCATTTT
CDR3 protein: CASSQGHNQPQHF

D gene: NA
clone size: NA
J gene: TRBJ2-7
V gene: TRBV9
CDR3 DNA: TGTGCCAGCAGCGTAGACCCAGGGAGCTCCTACGAGCAGTACTTC
CDR3 protein: CASSVDPGSSYEQYF

D gene: NA
clone size: NA
J gene: TRBJ1-1
V gene: TRBV10-3
CDR3 DNA: TGTGCCATCAGTGAGTCAACCGAGAACACTGAAGCTTTCTTT
CDR3 protein: CAISESTENTEAFF

D gene: TRBD1
clone size: NA
J gene: TRBJ2-1
V gene: TRBV29-1
CDR3 DNA: TGCAGCGCCAAAACCGGGACAGGGTATCACTCCTACAATGAGCAGTTCTTC
CDR3 protein: CSAKTGTGYHSYNEQFF

D gene: NA
clone size: NA
J gene: TRBJ1-5
V gene: TRBV19
CDR3 DNA: TGTGCCAGTACTTTTGGGCAGTCGGGCAATCAGCCCCAGCATTTT
CDR3 protein: CASTFGQSGNQPQHF

D gene: NA
clone size: once
J gene: TRBJ1-2
V gene: TRBV9
CDR3 DNA: TGTGCCAGCAGCGTAGCGGACACTAACTATGGCTACACCTTC
CDR3 protein: CASSVADTNYGYTF

D gene: NA
clone size: NA
J gene: TRBJ2-5
V gene: TRBV29-1
CDR3 DNA: TGCAGCGTTGAAGGGCCTTTGGACAGGAGGGAAGAGACCCAGTACTTC
CDR3 protein: CSVEGPLDRREETQYF

D gene: NA
clone size: once
J gene: TRBJ2-2
V gene: TRBV2
CDR3 DNA: TGTGCCAGCAAGGCAGGGAATGCCGGGGAGCTGTTTTTT
CDR3 protein: CASKAGNAGELFF

D gene: TRBD2
clone size: once
J gene: TRBJ2-5
V gene: TRBV28
CDR3 DNA: TGTGCCAGCATGAGCGGGGCAGAGACCCAGTACTTC
CDR3 protein: CASMSGAETQYF

D gene: TRBD2
clone size: NA
J gene: TRBJ2-3
V gene: TRBV11-2
CDR3 DNA: TGTGCCAGCAGCTCCGGGACTAGCGGGGGGCCCCGCACAGATACGCAGTATTTT
CDR3 protein: CASSSGTSGGPRTDTQYF

D gene: NA
clone size: NA
J gene: TRBJ2-1
V gene: TRBV5-6
CDR3 DNA: TGTGCCAGCAGCTTTGGCTCCTCCTACAATGAGCAGTTCTTC
CDR3 protein: CASSFGSSYNEQFF

D gene: TRBD1
clone size: NA
J gene: TRBJ1-3
V gene: TRBV7-2
CDR3 DNA: TGTGCCAGCAGCTACCCACTAGGACAGGGGGGCTCTGGAAACACCATATATTTT
CDR3 protein: CASSYPLGQGGSGNTIYF

D gene: NA
clone size: NA
J gene: TRBJ1-1
V gene: TRBV6-6
CDR3 DNA: TGTGCCAGCAGTTACGAGGGTAGGATTGAAGCTTTCTTT
CDR3 protein: CASSYEGRIEAFF

D gene: NA
clone size: NA
J gene: TRBJ2-7
V gene: TRBV2
CDR3 DNA: TGTGCCAGCAGCCGTTCTGACATGTACGAGCAGTACTTC
CDR3 protein: CASSRSDMYEQYF

D gene: TRBD1
clone size: NA
J gene: TRBJ1-2
V gene: TRBV6-1
CDR3 DNA: TGTGCCAGCAGTGAATTGGGACAGGGTCCTAACTATGGCTACACCTTC
CDR3 protein: CASSELGQGPNYGYTF

D gene: NA
clone size: NA
J gene: TRBJ2-1
V gene: TRBV9
CDR3 DNA: TGTGCCAGCAGCGTAGTAGCAGGTTATGAGCAGTTCTTC
CDR3 protein: CASSVVAGYEQFF

D gene: NA
clone size: NA
J gene: TRBJ1-2
V gene: TRBV11-2
CDR3 DNA: TGTGCCAGCAGCTCCCCCAGGGAGGTCTATGGCTACACCTTC
CDR3 protein: CASSSPREVYGYTF

D gene: NA
clone size: NA
J gene: TRBJ2-6
V gene: TRBV27
CDR3 DNA: TGTGCCAGCGTTTCCGGGGACGGGCTCTCTGGGGCCAACGTCCTGACTTTC
CDR3 protein: CASVSGDGLSGANVLTF

D gene: NA
clone size: NA
J gene: TRBJ1-6
V gene: TRBV18
CDR3 DNA: TGTGCCAGCTCACCTCTTACGGGCAGGGGAAATTCACCCCTCCACTTT
CDR3 protein: CASSPLTGRGNSPLHF

D gene: NA
clone size: NA
J gene: TRBJ2-3
V gene: TRBV20-1
CDR3 DNA: TGCAGTGCTAGGTCCCTAAATACGCAGTATTTT
CDR3 protein: CSARSLNTQYF

D gene: NA
clone size: NA
J gene: TRBJ1-2
V gene: TRBV10-3
CDR3 DNA: TGTGCCATCCCACGCGAGTACTATGGCTACACCTTC
CDR3 protein: CAIPREYYGYTF

D gene: TRBD1
clone size: NA
J gene: TRBJ2-1
V gene: TRBV15
CDR3 DNA: TGTGCCACCAGCAGAGAGCGAGGGACAGGGGGTTTCGATGAGCAGTTCTTC
CDR3 protein: CATSRERGTGGFDEQFF

D gene: NA
clone size: NA
J gene: TRBJ1-1
V gene: TRBV6-5
CDR3 DNA: TGTGCCAGTAAAAAAGCCACTGAAGCTTTCTTT
CDR3 protein: CASKKATEAFF

D gene: NA
clone size: NA
J gene: TRBJ1-6
V gene: TRBV9
CDR3 DNA: TGTGCCAGCAGCGTTGGAGTGGATAATTCACCCCTCCACTTT
CDR3 protein: CASSVGVDNSPLHF

D gene: NA
clone size: few
J gene: TRBJ2-7
V gene: TRBV4-1
CDR3 DNA: TGCGCCAGCAGCCAAGATCCCCTGACAGGCTCCTACGAGCAGTACTTC
CDR3 protein: CASSQDPLTGSYEQYF

D gene: NA
clone size: once
J gene: TRBJ2-4
V gene: TRBV27
CDR3 DNA: TGTGCCAGCAGAACGTACGGGGAGTCGGACGAAAACATTCAGTACTTC
CDR3 protein: CASRTYGESDENIQYF

D gene: TRBD2
clone size: NA
J gene: TRBJ2-2
V gene: TRBV4-1
CDR3 DNA: TGCGCCAGCAGCCAACCTCCCGGGACTAGCATTACGAACACCGGGGAGCTGTTTTTT
CDR3 protein: CASSQPPGTSITNTGELFF

D gene: NA
clone size: NA
J gene: TRBJ1-6
V gene: TRBV14
CDR3 DNA: TGTGCCAGCAGCCAAGGAAGGGGAGCCCACTCACCCCTCCACTTT
CDR3 protein: CASSQGRGAHSPLHF

D gene: NA
clone size: NA
J gene: TRBJ1-6
V gene: TRBV6-5
CDR3 DNA: TGTGCCAGCAGTTACGAGGGCCGGTCACCCCTCCACTTT
CDR3 protein: CASSYEGRSPLHF

D gene: NA
clone size: NA
J gene: TRBJ1-1
V gene: TRBV4-1
CDR3 DNA: TGCGCCAGCAGCTATCGGGAAAACACTGAAGCTTTCTTT
CDR3 protein: CASSYRENTEAFF

D gene: TRBD1
clone size: once
J gene: TRBJ2-7
V gene: TRBV29-1
CDR3 DNA: TGCAGCGTCGAGGGAAGGACAGGGATCTTCGACGAGCAGTACTTC
CDR3 protein: CSVEGRTGIFDEQYF